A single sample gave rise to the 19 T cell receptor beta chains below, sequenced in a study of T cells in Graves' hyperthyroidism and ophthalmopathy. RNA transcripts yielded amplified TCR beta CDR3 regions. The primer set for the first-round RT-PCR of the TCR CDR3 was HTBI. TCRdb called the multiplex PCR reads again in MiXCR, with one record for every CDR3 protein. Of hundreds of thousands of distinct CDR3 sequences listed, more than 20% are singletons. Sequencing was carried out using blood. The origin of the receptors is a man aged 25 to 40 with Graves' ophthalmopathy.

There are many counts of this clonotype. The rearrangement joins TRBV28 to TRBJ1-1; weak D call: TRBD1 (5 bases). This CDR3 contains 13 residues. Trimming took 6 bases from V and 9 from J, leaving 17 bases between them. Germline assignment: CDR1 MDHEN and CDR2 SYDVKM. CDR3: CASSLGTLEKAFF. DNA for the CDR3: TGTGCCAGCAGCCTCGGGACCCTGGAGAAAGCTTTCTTT.

CDR3 sequence reads: CASSQKGQGAEAFF. Written as DNA, the CDR3 is TGTGCCAGCAGCCAAAAGGGACAGGGGGCTGAAGCTTTCTTT. This chain links TRBV3-1 with TRBJ1-1; 11 bases agree with TRBD1. The CDR3 extends over 14 amino acids. Trimming at V came to 2 bases and at J to 6 bases, leaving 2 bases not matched to a gene. The V gene's germline CDR1 is LGHDT and CDR2 YNNKEL (reference sequence).

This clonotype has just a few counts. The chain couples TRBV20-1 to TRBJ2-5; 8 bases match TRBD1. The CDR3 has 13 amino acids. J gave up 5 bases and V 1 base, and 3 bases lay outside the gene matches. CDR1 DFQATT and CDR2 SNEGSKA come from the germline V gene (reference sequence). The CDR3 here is CSARGTGFETQYF. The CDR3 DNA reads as TGCAGTGCTAGAGGGACAGGGTTCGAGACCCAGTACTTC.

The CDR3 sequence: CASNVGGGGTEAFF. CDR3 in DNA: TGTGCCAGCAATGTGGGGGGAGGGGGCACTGAAGCTTTCTTT. The chain joins TRBV28 to TRBJ1-1, with D perhaps TRBD1 (6 bases). V lost 7 bases, J lost 4 bases, and 16 bases lay in between. Germline V gene sequence: CDR1 MDHEN, CDR2 SYDVKM. The CDR3 totals 14 residues.

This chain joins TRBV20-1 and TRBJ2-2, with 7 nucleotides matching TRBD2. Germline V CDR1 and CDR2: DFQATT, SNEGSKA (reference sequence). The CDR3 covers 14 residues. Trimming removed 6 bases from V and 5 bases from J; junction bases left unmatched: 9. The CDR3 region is CSAPWTRGTGELFF. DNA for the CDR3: TGCAGTGCCCCTTGGACTAGAGGGACCGGGGAGCTGTTTTTT.

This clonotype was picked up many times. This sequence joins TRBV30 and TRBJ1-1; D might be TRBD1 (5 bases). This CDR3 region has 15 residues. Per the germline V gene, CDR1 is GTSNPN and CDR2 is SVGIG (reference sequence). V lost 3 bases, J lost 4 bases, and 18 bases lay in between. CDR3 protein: CAWRLRGPGSTEAFF. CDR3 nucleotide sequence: TGTGCCTGGAGGCTCCGGGGACCGGGCAGCACTGAAGCTTTCTTT. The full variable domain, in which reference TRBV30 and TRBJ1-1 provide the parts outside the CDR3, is SQTIHQWPATLVQPVGSPLSLECTVEGTSNPNLYWYRQAAGRGLQLLFYSVGIGQISSEVPQNLSASRPQDRQFILSSKKLLLSDSGFYLCAWRLRGPGSTEAFFGQGTRLTVV.

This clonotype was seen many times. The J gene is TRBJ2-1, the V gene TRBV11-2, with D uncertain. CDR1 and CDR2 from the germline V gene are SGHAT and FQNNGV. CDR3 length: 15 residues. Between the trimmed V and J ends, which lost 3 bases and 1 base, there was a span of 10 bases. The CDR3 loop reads CASSFLTGSYNEQFF. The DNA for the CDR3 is TGTGCCAGCAGCTTTCTCACCGGGTCCTACAATGAGCAGTTCTTC.

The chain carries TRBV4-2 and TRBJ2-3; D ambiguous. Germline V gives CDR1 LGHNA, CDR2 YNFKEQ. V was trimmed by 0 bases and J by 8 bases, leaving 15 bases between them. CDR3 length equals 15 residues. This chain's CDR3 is CASSQDLASSLTQYF. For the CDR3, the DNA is TGTGCCAGCAGCCAAGATTTAGCTAGTAGTCTTACGCAGTATTTT.

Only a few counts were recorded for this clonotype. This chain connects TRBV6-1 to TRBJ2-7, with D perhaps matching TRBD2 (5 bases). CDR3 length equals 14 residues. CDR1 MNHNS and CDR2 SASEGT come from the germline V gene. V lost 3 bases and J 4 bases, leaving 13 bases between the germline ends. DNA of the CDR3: TGTGCCAGCAGTGATCGGGGAAAGATTTACGAGCAGTACTTC. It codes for CASSDRGKIYEQYF.

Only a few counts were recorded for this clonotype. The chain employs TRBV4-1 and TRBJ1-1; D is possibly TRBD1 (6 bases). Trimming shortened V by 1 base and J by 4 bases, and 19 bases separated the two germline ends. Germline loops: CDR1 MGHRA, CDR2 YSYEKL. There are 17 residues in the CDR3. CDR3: CASSQGIRGGRGTEAFF. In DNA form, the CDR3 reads TGCGCCAGCAGCCAAGGCATCCGGGGGGGCCGAGGCACTGAAGCTTTCTTT.

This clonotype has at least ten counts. CDR3 nucleotide sequence: TGCAGTGCTAGAGAAAGGTATAGGGGCGCGATGAACACTGAAGCTTTCTTT. It yields the protein CSARERYRGAMNTEAFF. The chain uses TRBV20-1 and TRBJ1-1; D possibly corresponds to TRBD1 (5 bases). There are 17 residues in the CDR3. Germline V lookup: CDR1 DFQATT, CDR2 SNEGSKA (reference sequence). Trimming took 0 bases from V and 0 from J, leaving 17 bases between them.

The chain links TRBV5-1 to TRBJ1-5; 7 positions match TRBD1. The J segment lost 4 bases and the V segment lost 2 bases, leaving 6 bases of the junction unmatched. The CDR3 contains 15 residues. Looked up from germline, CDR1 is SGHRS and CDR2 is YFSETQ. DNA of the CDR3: TGCGCCAGCAGCTTTGGAGACAGGGATAATCAGCCCCAGCATTTT. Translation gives CASSFGDRDNQPQHF. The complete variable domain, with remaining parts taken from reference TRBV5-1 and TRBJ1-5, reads KAGVTQTPRYLIKTRGQQVTLSCSPISGHRSVSWYQQTPGQGLQFLFEYFSETQRNKGNFPGRFSGRQFSNSRSEMNVSTLELGDSALYLCASSFGDRDNQPQHFGDGTRLSIL.

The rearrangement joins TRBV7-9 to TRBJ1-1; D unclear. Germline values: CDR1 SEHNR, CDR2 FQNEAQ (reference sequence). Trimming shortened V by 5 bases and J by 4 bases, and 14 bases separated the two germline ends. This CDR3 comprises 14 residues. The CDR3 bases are TGTGCCAGCAGCGGGCCCCTGGGTGTCACTGAAGCTTTCTTT. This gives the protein CASSGPLGVTEAFF. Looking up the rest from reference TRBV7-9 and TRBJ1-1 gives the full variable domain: DTGVSQNPRHKITKRGQNVTFRCDPISEHNRLYWYRQTLGQGPEFLTYFQNEAQLEKSRLLSDRFSAERPKGSFSTLEIQRTEQGDSAMYLCASSGPLGVTEAFFGQGTRLTVV.

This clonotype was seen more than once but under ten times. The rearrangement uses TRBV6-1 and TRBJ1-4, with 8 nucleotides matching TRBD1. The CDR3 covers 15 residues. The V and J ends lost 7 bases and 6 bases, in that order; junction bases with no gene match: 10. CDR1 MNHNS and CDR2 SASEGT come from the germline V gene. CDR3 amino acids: CASTTGTGGDEKLFF. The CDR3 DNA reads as TGTGCCAGCACCACGGGCACAGGGGGAGATGAAAAACTGTTTTTT.

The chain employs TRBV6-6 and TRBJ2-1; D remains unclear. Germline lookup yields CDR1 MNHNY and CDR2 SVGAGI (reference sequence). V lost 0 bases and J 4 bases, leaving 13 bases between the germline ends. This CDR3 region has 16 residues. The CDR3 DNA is TGTGCCAGCAGTTACTCGGCAGGCGCTCTATACAATGAGCAGTTCTTC. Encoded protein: CASSYSAGALYNEQFF.

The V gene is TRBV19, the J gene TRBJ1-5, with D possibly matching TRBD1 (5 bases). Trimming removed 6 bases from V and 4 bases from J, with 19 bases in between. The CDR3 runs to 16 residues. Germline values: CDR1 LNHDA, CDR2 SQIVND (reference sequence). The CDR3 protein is CASSPGEGRRNQPQHF. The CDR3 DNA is TGTGCCAGTAGCCCTGGGGAGGGGAGAAGGAATCAGCCCCAGCATTTT. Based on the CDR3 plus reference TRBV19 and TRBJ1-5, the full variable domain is DGGITQSPKYLFRKEGQNVTLSCEQNLNHDAMYWYRQDPGQGLRLIYYSQIVNDFQKGDIAEGYSVSREKKESFPLTVTSAQKNPTAFYLCASSPGEGRRNQPQHFGDGTRLSIL.

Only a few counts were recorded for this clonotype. The CDR3 bases are TGTGCCAGCAAACTAGGGGCGCTGAGCAATCAGCCCCAGCATTTT. This sequence encodes CASKLGALSNQPQHF. This chain uses TRBV27 with TRBJ1-5; a possible D gene is TRBD1 (5 bases). The germline CDR1 and CDR2 sequences are MNHEY and SMNVEV (reference sequence). This CDR3 contains 15 residues. Trimming removed 7 bases at V and 1 base at J, with 14 bases between.

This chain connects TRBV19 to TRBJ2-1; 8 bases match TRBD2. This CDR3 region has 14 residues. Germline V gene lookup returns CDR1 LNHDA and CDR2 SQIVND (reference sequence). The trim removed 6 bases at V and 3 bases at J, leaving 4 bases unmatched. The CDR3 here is CASSSSGYYNEQFF. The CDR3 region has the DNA TGTGCCAGTAGCTCTAGCGGGTACTACAATGAGCAGTTCTTC.

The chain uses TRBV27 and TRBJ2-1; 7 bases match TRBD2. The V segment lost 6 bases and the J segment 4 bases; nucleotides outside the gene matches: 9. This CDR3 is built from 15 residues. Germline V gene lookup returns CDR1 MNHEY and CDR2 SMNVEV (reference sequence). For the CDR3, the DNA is TGTGCCAGCAGACTCACAGCGGGAAGGTACAATGAGCAGTTCTTC. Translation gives CASRLTAGRYNEQFF.